These 2 T cell receptor beta chains were sequenced from one sample in a study of blood T cell repertoires in COVID-19. Method: immunoSEQ multiplex PCR; TCRdb's copy keeps in-frame clones and lacks some. The sample records 70,000 to 75,000 clones, more than 75% being singletons. The sequenced sample was peripheral blood. These receptors all stem from a human donor in a cohort sampled during active COVID-19.

This chain uses TRBV7-9 with TRBJ2-7; 8 bases match TRBD2. The CDR3 runs to 13 residues. Germline V lookup: CDR1 SEHNR, CDR2 FQNEAQ (reference sequence). Trimming took 5 bases from V and 7 from J; bases not matched to a gene: 7. The CDR3 spells CASSLGREGEQYF. CDR3 sequence (DNA): TGTGCCAGCAGCCTCGGACGGGAGGGGGAGCAGTACTTC.

The V call is TRBV28, the J call TRBJ2-5, with D possibly matching TRBD2 (6 bases). From germline, CDR1 is MDHEN and CDR2 SYDVKM. Trimming pared 5 bases from V and 1 base from J, leaving 11 bases between. This CDR3 contains 14 residues. CDR3 loop: CASSEPGLQETQYF. The DNA for the CDR3 is TGTGCCAGCAGTGAACCGGGACTCCAAGAGACCCAGTACTTC.